The 19 T cell receptor beta chains presented below share a single source sample, sequenced in a study of blood T cell repertoires in COVID-19. The table came from immunoSEQ multiplex PCR; TCRdb's copy has only in-frame clones and leaves some out. The repertoire has about 400,000 clones, approximately 86% of them found once; the top ten carry under 8.5%. Sequences were obtained from peripheral blood. These receptors originate from a woman aged 60-70 years with COVID-19, enrolled during active disease.

The rearrangement joins TRBV7-8 to TRBJ1-2; D gene ambiguous. This CDR3 has 14 amino acids. CDR1 is SGHVS and CDR2 is FQNEAQ in the germline V gene. Between the trimmed V and J ends, which lost 2 bases and 3 bases, there was a span of 10 bases. Written as DNA, the CDR3 is TGTGCCAGCAGCTTAAAGAAGGCGGACTATGGCTACACCTTC. Its translation is CASSLKKADYGYTF. The variable domain in full, completed from reference TRBV7-8 and TRBJ1-2, reads GAGVSQSPRYKVAKRGQDVALRCDPISGHVSLFWYQQALGQGPEFLTYFQNEAQLDKSGLPSDRFFAERPEGSVSTLKIQRTQQEDSAVYLCASSLKKADYGYTFGSGTRLTVV.

The chain combines TRBV5-1 with TRBJ1-1; D unresolved. Germline V gives CDR1 SGHRS, CDR2 YFSETQ. The CDR3 is 14 amino acids. Trimming shortened V by 0 bases and J by 0 bases, and 6 bases separated the two germline ends. CDR3 region: CASSLDLMNTEAFF. The CDR3 DNA reads as TGCGCCAGCAGCTTGGATCTAATGAACACTGAAGCTTTCTTT.

This rearrangement joins TRBV27 to TRBJ1-5; D is unclear. Germline values: CDR1 MNHEY, CDR2 SMNVEV (reference sequence). The length of the CDR3 is 13 residues. Trimming pared 6 bases from V and 5 bases from J, leaving 11 bases between. This CDR3 is CASSEGRDQPQHF. The DNA for the CDR3 is TGTGCCAGCAGCGAGGGTCGGGATCAGCCCCAGCATTTT.

The chain has TRBV18 and TRBJ1-5; D is unclear. This CDR3 spans 14 amino acids. The germline V and J ends were trimmed by 5 bases and 2 bases, with 10 bases remaining between them. The germline gives CDR1 KGHSH, CDR2 LQKENI. The CDR3 nucleotides are TGTGCCAGCTCAGCCACTGAAGGCAATCAGCCCCAGCATTTT. The encoded protein is CASSATEGNQPQHF.

This clone was seen just once. This chain uses TRBV27 with TRBJ2-3, with 7 positions matching TRBD1. The CDR3 spans 14 residues. The V and J ends lost 5 bases and 2 bases, in that order; junction bases with no gene match: 4. The germline CDR1 and CDR2 sequences are MNHEY and SMNVEV (reference sequence). CDR3 nucleotides: TGTGCCAGCAGTCTGGGACAGTTCACAGATACGCAGTATTTT. This sequence encodes CASSLGQFTDTQYF.

This chain connects TRBV10-3 to TRBJ1-5; D uncertain. The germline CDR1 and CDR2 sequences are ENHRY and SYGVKD. The CDR3 is made up of 14 amino acids. The ends were cut back, 6 bases at V and 1 base at J, with 10 bases in the middle. CDR3 protein: CAISDSRSNQPQHF. Here the CDR3 DNA reads TGTGCCATCAGCGATAGCCGGAGCAATCAGCCCCAGCATTTT.

The chain carries TRBV9 and TRBJ1-2; TRBD1 might be the D (5 bases). CDR3 size: 13 residues. V was shortened by 4 bases and J by 6 bases, with 13 bases between the two germline ends. In germline, CDR1 is SGDLS, CDR2 YYNGEE. The chain's CDR3 is CASSRQAGHGYTF. CDR3 nucleotide sequence: TGTGCCAGCAGCCGCCAAGCAGGGCATGGCTACACCTTC.

V is TRBV11-3 and J is TRBJ2-3; D is possibly TRBD2 (6 bases). The CDR3 covers 15 residues. V was pared by 3 bases and J by 0 bases, with 10 bases between. Per the germline V gene, CDR1 is SGHNT and CDR2 is YENEEA. This CDR3 reads CASSLRAGSTDTQYF. The CDR3 nucleotides read TGTGCCAGCAGCTTGAGGGCGGGGAGCACAGATACGCAGTATTTT.

The V gene is TRBV29-1, the J gene TRBJ1-3, with D perhaps TRBD1 (6 bases). There are 14 residues in the CDR3. Trimming removed 4 bases from V and 4 bases from J, with 14 bases in between. Looked up from germline, CDR1 is SQVTM and CDR2 is ANQGSEA. The CDR3 protein is CSVVTGFIGNTIYF. The CDR3 nucleotides read TGCAGCGTTGTAACAGGGTTTATAGGAAACACCATATATTTT. Complete variable domain (other parts from reference TRBV29-1 and TRBJ1-3): SAVISQKPSRDICQRGTSLTIQCQVDSQVTMMFWYRQQPGQSLTLIATANQGSEATYESGFVIDKFPISRPNLTFSTLTVSNMSPEDSSIYLCSVVTGFIGNTIYFGEGSWLTVV.

The table lists this clone with a few counts. Other nucleotide sequences from this sample produce the same CDR3. The chain is built from TRBV5-1 and TRBJ2-1; D may be TRBD1 (6 bases). This CDR3 is 15 amino acids long. Per germline, CDR1 SGHRS and CDR2 YFSETQ. The germline V and J ends were trimmed by 4 bases and 3 bases, with 14 bases remaining between them. Written as DNA, the CDR3 is TGCGCCAGCAGCCCTGGACAGACGAGCTACAATGAGCAGTTCTTC. Its translation is CASSPGQTSYNEQFF.

The chain links TRBV5-1 to TRBJ1-4; 8 bases align to TRBD1. J gave up 1 base and V 4 bases, and 3 bases lay outside the gene matches. The V gene's germline CDR1 is SGHRS and CDR2 YFSETQ. CDR3 length: 15 residues. The CDR3, as DNA: TGCGCCAGCAGCGACAGGGGCGAAACTAATGAAAAACTGTTTTTT. Translating it yields CASSDRGETNEKLFF.

The J gene is TRBJ2-5, the V gene TRBV28, with 9 bases identical to TRBD2. Germline V CDR1 and CDR2: MDHEN, SYDVKM. Germline trimming cut 3 bases from V and 9 bases from J; bases unmatched to any gene: 8. This CDR3 is 14 amino acids long. CDR3 protein: CASSFVAGAPAQYF. CDR3 sequence (DNA): TGTGCCAGCAGTTTTGTAGCGGGGGCCCCCGCCCAGTACTTC. Complete variable domain (other parts from reference TRBV28 and TRBJ2-5): DVKVTQSSRYLVKRTGEKVFLECVQDMDHENMFWYRQDPGLGLRLIYFSYDVKMKEKGDIPEGYSVSREKKERFSLILESASTNQTSMYLCASSFVAGAPAQYFGPGTRLLVL.

On this clone: One junction end disagrees with the germline gene, perhaps due to a read error. J is TRBJ1-6 and V is TRBV7-2; possible D gene TRBD1, 5 bases. The CDR3 totals 14 residues. From germline, CDR1 is SGHTA and CDR2 FQGNSA. The CDR3 bases are TGTGCCAGCACCTTAGGGGCCGGGGGTTCACCCCTCCACTTT. It specifies CASTLGAGGSPLHF.

This clone was detected a few times. In nucleotides, the CDR3 is TGTGCCAGTAGTATGGACTCAGGGGCTTTGAACACTGAAGCTTTCTTT. Translated: CASSMDSGALNTEAFF. This chain connects TRBV19 to TRBJ1-1; D is perhaps TRBD1 (6 bases). CDR3 length equals 16 residues. Germline lookup yields CDR1 LNHDA and CDR2 SQIVND (reference sequence). V was shortened by 3 bases and J by 0 bases, with 14 bases between the two germline ends.

The rearrangement links TRBV3-1 (or the pseudogene TRBV3-2) to TRBJ2-1; TRBD2 matches at 10 bases. Trimming cost V 6 bases and J 4 bases; bases outside gene matches: 18. The CDR3 runs 19 residues. Germline assignment: CDR1 LGHDT and CDR2 YNNKEL (reference sequence). CDR3 loop: CASSPPNELWTSGYNEQFF. DNA for the CDR3: TGTGCCAGCAGTCCACCCAACGAACTTTGGACTAGCGGTTACAATGAGCAGTTCTTC.

The genes are TRBV7-2 and TRBJ2-1; a weak D match, TRBD2 (5 bases). V lost 0 bases to trimming and J lost 8 bases, with 11 bases between them. The CDR3 consists of 14 residues. Germline CDR1 and CDR2: SGHTA and FQGNSA. DNA of the CDR3: TGTGCCAGCAGCTTAGCGGCCTACGGGGATGAGCAGTTCTTC. It is translated as CASSLAAYGDEQFF.

This chain joins TRBV3-1 (or the pseudogene TRBV3-2) and TRBJ1-4; 11 bases match TRBD1. V trimming: 5 bases; J trimming: 7 bases; junction bases outside the gene matches: 6. Germline CDR1 reads LGHDT; CDR2 reads YNNKEL (reference sequence). The CDR3 covers 15 residues. The CDR3 region has the DNA TGTGCCAGCAGCTTGAGGACAGGGGGCCGTGAAAAACTGTTTTTT. Its translation is CASSLRTGGREKLFF.

This sequence joins TRBV19 and TRBJ2-2; 8 bases fit TRBD1. Germline CDR1 LNHDA, CDR2 SQIVND (reference sequence). The CDR3 has 14 residues. V trimming: 3 bases; J trimming: 7 bases; junction bases outside the gene matches: 4. The CDR3 reads CASSIQGASGELFF. CDR3 sequence (DNA): TGTGCCAGTAGTATCCAGGGGGCCAGCGGGGAGCTGTTTTTT.

The rearrangement joins TRBV7-9 to TRBJ1-2, with D perhaps matching TRBD1 (6 bases). The V end lost 5 bases, the J end lost 7 bases, and 14 bases lay between the germline ends. From germline, CDR1 is SEHNR and CDR2 FQNEAQ (reference sequence). The CDR3 spans 13 residues. The CDR3 DNA sequence: TGTGCCAGCAGCAGCGACAGGCTTGGTGGCTACACCTTC. It is translated as CASSSDRLGGYTF.